The next 14 T cell receptor beta chains were all read from a single sample in a study of vaccination and CD4 T cells after COVID-19. The antigens for these receptors are not known. This sample's treatment: roughly 10-day PBMC culture with coronavirus spike peptide pools or control peptides (ViraFEST assay). Sequence data for DNA of cultured CD4+ T cells were generated by the Oncomine TCR Beta short-read assay. MiXCR, applied by TCRdb to the PCR reads, yields one record per CDR3 protein. The sample has about 3,500 distinct CDR3 sequences, 35% to 50% seen once; the top ten hold 40% to 55%. Sequencing was done on a sample of CD4+ T cells from blood, cultured in vitro. These receptors originate from a human donor who had recovered from COVID-19.

This chain connects TRBV19 to TRBJ2-7; 10 bases are shared with TRBD1. CDR3 length equals 16 residues. Germline CDR1 LNHDA, CDR2 SQIVND (reference sequence). The junction had 9 bases not matched to a gene; V was cut back by 4 bases and J by 3 bases. This CDR3 is CASSTTRQGAGYEQYF. CDR3 DNA sequence: TGTGCCAGTAGTACGACTCGACAGGGGGCGGGCTACGAGCAGTACTTC.

The chain employs TRBV5-1 and TRBJ1-3; the D gene is possibly TRBD1 (6 bases). V dropped 2 bases and J dropped 0 bases, with 12 bases sitting between them. The CDR3 loop spans 16 amino acids. Germline values: CDR1 SGHRS, CDR2 YFSETQ. DNA of the CDR3: TGCGCCAGCAGCTTCACAGGGTGGTCCTCTGGAAACACCATATATTTT. Amino acid sequence: CASSFTGWSSGNTIYF.

The V gene is TRBV11-2, the J gene TRBJ2-1; maybe TRBD2 (7 bases). The CDR3 has 13 residues. CDR1 and CDR2 (germline): SGHAT, FQNNGV. The V end was cut by 7 bases, the J end by 6 bases, with 13 bases between. The CDR3 nucleotides are TGTGCCAGCACCCTCGCGGGGGCCAATGAGCAGTTCTTC. Translated: CASTLAGANEQFF.

The chain uses TRBV29-1 and TRBJ2-3, with TRBD1 matching over 8 bases. This CDR3 has 13 residues. V lost 7 bases and J lost 6; bases outside the gene matches: 9. Germline loops: CDR1 SQVTM, CDR2 ANQGSEA. The chain's CDR3 is CSGDRGKGDTQYF. CDR3 bases: TGCAGCGGTGACAGGGGCAAAGGTGATACGCAGTATTTT.

This clonotype was counted only a few times. The chain is built from TRBV2 and TRBJ1-2; no definite D call. V lost 6 bases, J lost 2 bases, and 13 bases lay in between. The CDR3 runs to 14 residues. The germline CDR1 and CDR2 sequences are SNHLY and FYNNEI. The DNA for the CDR3 is TGTGCCAGCAGACCTGGGCCGCTCAACTATGGCTACACCTTC. Its protein is CASRPGPLNYGYTF.

The V call is TRBV10-3, the J call TRBJ2-3; D is perhaps TRBD1 or TRBD2 (5 bases each). V lost 3 bases and J lost 6, with 13 bases in between. CDR3 length: 14 amino acids. Germline CDR1 ENHRY, CDR2 SYGVKD. CDR3 sequence: CAISELGTGDTQYF. The CDR3 coding sequence is TGTGCCATCAGTGAACTCGGGACCGGTGATACGCAGTATTTT.

The CDR3 nucleotides read TGTGCCAGTAGACCCAACCGCCTGACAGACGGCTACACCTTC. Amino acid sequence: CASRPNRLTDGYTF. The rearrangement joins TRBV19 to TRBJ1-2, with D perhaps matching TRBD1 (5 bases). V was shortened by 6 bases and J by 8 bases, with 19 bases between the two germline ends. CDR3 length equals 14 residues. Germline V gene lookup returns CDR1 LNHDA and CDR2 SQIVND (reference sequence).

DNA of the CDR3: TGTGCCAGTAGTATCTCCACCCAAAACTACGAGCAGTACTTC. Amino acid sequence: CASSISTQNYEQYF. This chain links TRBV19 with TRBJ2-7; no firm D call. Germline lookup yields CDR1 LNHDA and CDR2 SQIVND (reference sequence). CDR3 size: 14 residues. Deletions cut 3 bases from V and 3 bases from J, with 12 bases between.

V gene TRBV20-1 combines with J gene TRBJ1-2; D is uncertain. The CDR3 has 14 amino acids. Trimming shortened V by 3 bases and J by 7 bases, and 18 bases separated the two germline ends. CDR1 and CDR2 (germline): DFQATT, SNEGSKA (reference sequence). This chain's CDR3 is CSASRGFFLGGYTF. The CDR3 DNA follows: TGCAGTGCTAGTCGCGGTTTTTTCTTGGGTGGCTACACCTTC.

This chain joins TRBV10-3 and TRBJ2-7; TRBD2 matches 8 bases. This CDR3 is built from 14 residues. Germline lookup yields CDR1 ENHRY and CDR2 SYGVKD. V lost 8 bases, J lost 0 bases, and 6 bases stayed unmatched. Here the CDR3 reads CAIQPGTSSYEQYF. CDR3 bases: TGTGCCATCCAACCAGGGACTAGCTCCTACGAGCAGTACTTC.

The CDR3 loop reads CASSFFGFGKGSYEQYF. CDR3 sequence (DNA): TGTGCCAGCAGCTTTTTTGGGTTTGGCAAGGGGTCCTACGAGCAGTACTTC. The chain employs TRBV7-9 and TRBJ2-7, with D maybe TRBD1 (5 bases). The germline V and J ends were trimmed by 3 bases and 1 base, with 19 bases remaining between them. The germline CDR1 and CDR2 sequences are SEHNR and FQNEAQ (reference sequence). The CDR3 consists of 17 residues. The full variable domain, rest sourced from reference TRBV7-9 and TRBJ2-7, is DTGVSQNPRHKITKRGQNVTFRCDPISEHNRLYWYRQTLGQGPEFLTYFQNEAQLEKSRLLSDRFSAERPKGSFSTLEIQRTEQGDSAMYLCASSFFGFGKGSYEQYFGPGTRLTVT.

The chain recombines TRBV4-2 with TRBJ2-7; 11 bases line up with TRBD2. Germline-derived CDR1 and CDR2 are LGHNA and YNFKEQ. The CDR3 covers 15 residues. V shed 4 bases, J shed 2 bases, and the junction held 4 bases outside the gene matches. The CDR3 loop is CASSPGLADTYEQYF. CDR3 bases: TGTGCCAGCAGCCCGGGACTAGCGGATACCTACGAGCAGTACTTC.

The V gene is TRBV19, the J gene TRBJ1-5; the match to TRBD1 covers 9 bases. V gave up 5 bases and J gave up 6 bases; unmatched junction bases: 5. The germline V gene has CDR1 LNHDA and CDR2 SQIVND (reference sequence). This CDR3 has 14 amino acids. CDR3 in amino acids: CASSSRQGGQPQHF. Here the CDR3 DNA reads TGTGCCAGTAGTTCCCGACAGGGGGGTCAGCCCCAGCATTTT.

The chain carries TRBV7-2 and TRBJ1-1; the D is unclear. Germline V CDR1 and CDR2: SGHTA, FQGNSA. There are 13 residues in the CDR3. Between the trimmed V and J ends, which lost 1 base and 4 bases, there was a span of 7 bases. CDR3 sequence: CASSLGVSTEAFF. Here the CDR3 DNA reads TGTGCCAGCAGCTTAGGGGTTAGCACTGAAGCTTTCTTT.